This T cell receptor beta chain was captured in a study of cytomegalovirus exposure and HLA in healthy donors. Study-wide points: Equally common other TCR beta chains were less clonally expanded than HLA-associated ones, a later analysis found. Reports indicate that TCR beta sequences accurately predicted the HLA-A and HLA-B alleles of most subjects.

It was with 60 Vbeta and 13 Jbeta primers that the PCR ran. Profiling relied on immunoSEQ multiplex PCR, and the TCRdb table lists in-frame clones only, not all of them. Its table records fewer than 95,000 clones. Germline CDR1 is MDHEN and CDR2 is SYDVKM. The CDR3 extends over 14 amino acids. V was trimmed by 3 bases and J by 2 bases, leaving 9 bases between them. To note about this clone: What it binds is not known.

This clonotype was obtained from a woman aged 40 to 55 in good health and CMV-seropositive. This rearrangement joins TRBV28 to TRBJ2-3; D unresolved. The sequencing sample was made of PBMCs. The CDR3 sequence is CASSLPLYTDTQYF. The CDR3 DNA reads TGTGCCAGCAGTTTGCCCCTCTACACAGATACGCAGTATTTT.